These 14 T cell receptor beta chains originate from one sample sequenced in a study of OX40 agonist ivuxolimab in advanced cancers. Repertoires were generated with immunoSEQ multiplex PCR, while TCRdb's copy carries only in-frame clones and drops some. Here the sample spans around 65,000 clones, 90% to 95% being singletons. This specimen was CD4+ or CD8+ T cells sorted from blood, taken in a trial of the OX40 agonist ivuxolimab. The receptors come from an adult with an advanced solid tumor such as melanoma, head and neck, liver or kidney cancer.

The genes are TRBV27 and TRBJ2-3; D is tentatively TRBD1 or TRBD2 (5 bases each). This CDR3 spans 15 amino acids. V was clipped by 8 bases and J by 1 base, with 16 bases between them. Per germline, CDR1 MNHEY and CDR2 SMNVEV (reference sequence). The CDR3 loop reads CASAPGPYGTDTQYF. CDR3 DNA: TGTGCCAGCGCCCCGGGGCCCTACGGCACAGATACGCAGTATTTT.

CDR3 sequence (DNA): TGTGCCAGCAGTCGTGTGCGGGGGGGCCCAGATACGCAGTATTTT. Protein sequence: CASSRVRGGPDTQYF. V is TRBV28 and J is TRBJ2-3, with TRBD2 identical over 9 bases. V shed 5 bases, J shed 4 bases, and the junction held 7 bases outside the gene matches. CDR1 is MDHEN and CDR2 is SYDVKM in the germline V gene. The CDR3 has 15 amino acids.

The chain is built from TRBV18 and TRBJ1-1; TRBD1 is a possible D gene (5 bases). Germline-derived CDR1 and CDR2 are KGHSH and LQKENI. The CDR3 loop spans 13 amino acids. Trimming removed 2 bases from V and 4 bases from J, with 8 bases in between. The CDR3 nucleotides read TGTGCCAGCTCACCAGGGGGGAGCACTGAAGCTTTCTTT. The encoded protein is CASSPGGSTEAFF.

The rearrangement uses TRBV1 and TRBJ1-1; TRBD1, as called in the table, went unchecked against the DNA. TRBV1 is classified as a pseudogene. This CDR3 comprises 16 residues. The CDR3 DNA reads TGCACCAGCAGCCAAAACTCATTAAGGGGGAACACTGAAGCTTTCTTT. Its translation: CTSSQNSLRGNTEAFF.

The rearrangement joins TRBV6-5 to TRBJ1-2, with 10 bases lining up with TRBD1. Trimming at V came to 2 bases and at J to 6 bases, leaving 3 bases not matched to a gene. CDR3 length: 14 residues. The germline V gene has CDR1 MNHEY and CDR2 SVGAGI. CDR3 in amino acids: CASSYQGQGNGYTF. CDR3 coding DNA: TGTGCCAGCAGTTACCAGGGACAGGGGAATGGCTACACCTTC.

This clone was observed once. The V call is TRBV9, the J call TRBJ2-2; unclear D gene. The CDR3 consists of 13 residues. Per the germline V gene, CDR1 is SGDLS and CDR2 is YYNGEE. V shed 2 bases and J shed 6 bases, with 8 bases lying between them. The CDR3 DNA sequence: TGTGCCAGCAGCGTGGAAGGCGCCGGGGAGCTGTTTTTT. Translating gives CASSVEGAGELFF.

The CDR3 region is CASSSLSERSGNTIYF. In DNA, the CDR3 is TGCGCCAGCAGCTCCCTATCGGAACGCTCTGGAAACACCATATATTTT. The chain recombines TRBV5-1 with TRBJ1-3; unclear D gene. The V gene's germline CDR1 is SGHRS and CDR2 YFSETQ. The CDR3 sequence is 16 residues long. Trimming shortened V by 3 bases and J by 0 bases, and 13 bases separated the two germline ends.

This chain's CDR3 is CASSLSANTEAFF. CDR3 coding DNA: TGTGCCAGCAGCTTGTCCGCGAACACTGAAGCTTTCTTT. The genes are TRBV7-3 and TRBJ1-1, with no clear D. V lost 3 bases to trimming and J lost 1 base, with 6 bases between them. The CDR3 consists of 13 residues. Germline CDR1 and CDR2: SGHTA and FQGTGA.

The count of this clone is one. The chain employs TRBV7-9 and TRBJ2-5; a weak D match, TRBD2 (5 bases). Germline V gene sequence: CDR1 SEHNR, CDR2 FQNEAQ (reference sequence). The CDR3 totals 16 residues. V was clipped by 0 bases and J by 4 bases, with 15 bases between them. The CDR3 loop reads CASSLAILVGSETQYF. The CDR3 DNA sequence: TGTGCCAGCAGCTTAGCAATACTAGTGGGGTCAGAGACCCAGTACTTC.

The chain joins TRBV28 to TRBJ2-3; the match to TRBD2 covers 7 bases. CDR1 and CDR2 (germline): MDHEN, SYDVKM. The CDR3 contains 18 residues. V was clipped by 6 bases and J by 2 bases; unmatched bases: 17. CDR3 region: CASSPIYSASGTTDTQYF. CDR3 nucleotides: TGTGCCAGCAGCCCTATTTATTCGGCTAGCGGAACCACAGATACGCAGTATTTT.

The chain carries TRBV5-4 and TRBJ1-5; D might be TRBD1 (5 bases). Trimming removed 6 bases from V and 6 bases from J, with 7 bases in between. The CDR3 contains 11 residues. Germline-derived CDR1 and CDR2 are SGHNT and YYREEE (reference sequence). The DNA of the CDR3 is TGTGCCAGCAACGGGGGTCAGCCCCAGCATTTT. This sequence encodes CASNGGQPQHF.

The chain has TRBV7-9 and TRBJ2-3, with D unclear. Germline lookup yields CDR1 SEHNR and CDR2 FQNEAQ (reference sequence). The CDR3 contains 11 residues. V gave up 6 bases and J gave up 3 bases, with 4 bases separating them. In DNA form, the CDR3 reads TGTGCCAGCAGTTTGACAGATACGCAGTATTTT. Translated: CASSLTDTQYF. The entire variable domain, with the rest obtained from reference TRBV7-9 and TRBJ2-3, is as follows: DTGVSQNPRHKITKRGQNVTFRCDPISEHNRLYWYRQTLGQGPEFLTYFQNEAQLEKSRLLSDRFSAERPKGSFSTLEIQRTEQGDSAMYLCASSLTDTQYFGPGTRLTVL.

V and J are TRBV7-9 and TRBJ2-1, with D maybe TRBD1 (9 bases). With 6 bases removed from V and 8 bases from J, the gap between germline ends came to 20 bases. CDR3 size: 15 residues. From germline, CDR1 is SEHNR and CDR2 FQNEAQ (reference sequence). CDR3 nucleotide sequence: TGTGCCAGCAGACGGGGGGGACAGGGTATCGATGAGCAGTTCTTC. This sequence encodes CASRRGGQGIDEQFF.

The chain has TRBV2 and TRBJ1-1, with D possibly matching TRBD1 (5 bases). In germline, CDR1 is SNHLY, CDR2 FYNNEI. V lost 9 bases to trimming and J lost 1 base, with 9 bases between them. The CDR3 loop spans 12 amino acids. CDR3 sequence (DNA): TGTGCCAGGGGGGACGGGAACACTGAAGCTTTCTTT. It translates to CARGDGNTEAFF.